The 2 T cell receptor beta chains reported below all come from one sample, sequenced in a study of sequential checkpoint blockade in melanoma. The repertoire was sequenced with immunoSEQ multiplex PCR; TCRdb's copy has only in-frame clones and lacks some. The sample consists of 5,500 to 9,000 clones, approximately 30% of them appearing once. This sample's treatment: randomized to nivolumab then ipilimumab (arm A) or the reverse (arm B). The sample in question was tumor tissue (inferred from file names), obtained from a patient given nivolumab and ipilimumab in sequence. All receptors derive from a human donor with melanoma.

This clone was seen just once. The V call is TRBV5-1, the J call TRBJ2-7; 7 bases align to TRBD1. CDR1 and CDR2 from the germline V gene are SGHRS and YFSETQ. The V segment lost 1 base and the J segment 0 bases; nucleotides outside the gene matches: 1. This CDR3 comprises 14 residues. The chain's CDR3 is CASSLTGDSYEQYF. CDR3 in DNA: TGCGCCAGCAGCTTGACAGGGGACTCCTACGAGCAGTACTTC.

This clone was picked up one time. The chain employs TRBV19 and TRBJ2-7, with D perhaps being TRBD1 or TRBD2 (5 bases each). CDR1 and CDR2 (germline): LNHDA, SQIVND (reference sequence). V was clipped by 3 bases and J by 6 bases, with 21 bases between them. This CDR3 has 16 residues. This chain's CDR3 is CASSIGGGASPGEQYF. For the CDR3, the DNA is TGTGCCAGTAGTATCGGTGGGGGTGCATCCCCCGGCGAGCAGTACTTC.